These 7 T cell receptor beta chains were all obtained from the same sample, sequenced in a study of blood T cell repertoires in COVID-19. Assay used: immunoSEQ multiplex PCR; TCRdb lists only in-frame clones, some missing. The profile shows roughly 370,000 clones, around nine tenths of them singletons. The sample comprised PBMCs or T cells enriched from blood (not recorded which). The receptors were gathered from a woman between 50 and 59 years old who had recovered from COVID-19.

This chain joins TRBV5-1 and TRBJ1-6; weak D call: TRBD1 (5 bases). The germline CDR1 and CDR2 sequences are SGHRS and YFSETQ. Trimming pared 0 bases from V and 10 bases from J, leaving 14 bases between. CDR3 size: 15 residues. The CDR3 loop is CASSLEQGVISPLHF. The CDR3 coding sequence is TGCGCCAGCAGCTTGGAGCAGGGTGTGATATCACCCCTCCACTTT.

This clone showed up just a few times. The genes are TRBV7-2 and TRBJ2-1; 10 bases map to TRBD2. CDR1 is SGHTA and CDR2 is FQGNSA in the germline V gene. The ends lost 3 bases at V and 8 bases at J; junction bases unmatched: 10. This CDR3 spans 16 amino acids. The CDR3 DNA reads as TGTGCCAGCAGCTTTCCGGGACTAGCGAGGAGAGATGAGCAGTTCTTC. Amino acid sequence: CASSFPGLARRDEQFF. Drawing the rest from reference TRBV7-2 and TRBJ2-1, the complete variable domain is GAGVSQSPSNKVTEKGKDVELRCDPISGHTALYWYRQSLGQGLEFLIYFQGNSAPDKSGLPSDRFSAERTGGSVSTLTIQRTQQEDSAVYLCASSFPGLARRDEQFFGPGTRLTVL.

The chain joins TRBV2 to TRBJ2-1; 11 bases fit TRBD2. V gave up 3 bases and J gave up 14 bases; unmatched junction bases: 12. CDR1 SNHLY and CDR2 FYNNEI come from the germline V gene. The CDR3 is 15 residues long. The CDR3: CASSDSSVAGGRKFF. The CDR3 DNA reads TGTGCCAGCAGTGATTCTTCTGTAGCGGGGGGGCGTAAGTTCTTC.

The V call is TRBV5-5, the J call TRBJ1-1, with 7 bases identical to TRBD1. Germline values: CDR1 SGHKS, CDR2 YYEKEE (reference sequence). V shed 4 bases, J shed 8 bases, and the junction held 17 bases outside the gene matches. The CDR3 is 16 amino acids. CDR3 in DNA: TGTGCCAGCAGCCTGCCGACAGGGCCGCAACGATTAGAAGCTTTCTTT. It translates to CASSLPTGPQRLEAFF.

The chain uses TRBV1 and TRBJ2-2; the table's D gene call, TRBD1, was not cross checked with the DNA. TRBV1 is a pseudogene. This CDR3 spans 15 amino acids. For the CDR3, the DNA is TGCACCAGCAGCCAATCGACAGGGAGGACCGGGGAGCTGTTTTTT. Translated: CTSSQSTGRTGELFF.

This clone turned up a few times. The genes are TRBV24-1 and TRBJ2-1; 9 bases match TRBD2. Germline lookup yields CDR1 KGHDR and CDR2 SFDVKD. Losses at the gene ends were 1 base for V and 7 bases for J; bases not matched to a gene: 19. The CDR3 sequence is 20 residues long. The chain's CDR3 is CATSDFFYSRGGVDGNEQFF. CDR3 bases: TGTGCCACCAGTGATTTCTTTTACTCTCGCGGGGGGGTCGATGGTAATGAGCAGTTCTTC.

The CDR3 spells CASRETGTLTYEQYF. CDR3 DNA sequence: TGTGCCAGCAGAGAAACCGGGACACTAACCTACGAGCAGTACTTC. V usage is TRBV2 and J usage is TRBJ2-7, with TRBD1 as a possible D gene (6 bases). Germline CDR1 reads SNHLY; CDR2 reads FYNNEI. The CDR3 is 15 amino acids. The germline V and J ends were trimmed by 6 bases and 2 bases, with 17 bases remaining between them.